These 29 T cell receptor beta chains came from one sample sequenced in a study of post-analysis software for immune sequencing data. Findings of the study overall: Elevated frequency relative to controls characterized four or five TRBV segments in patients, TRBV5-6, TRBV5-1 and TRBV20-1 among them.

Unique-molecular-identifier-tagged TCR beta cDNA libraries were used. Using its own MiXCR run on the PCR reads, TCRdb lists one record per CDR3 protein. In the table there are roughly 540,000 distinct CDR3 sequences, around a third of which are singletons. Their cognate antigens are unknown. Sequenced sample: blood. The receptors derive from a girl aged 2 to 17 with multiple sclerosis.

The chain joins TRBV6-4 to TRBJ2-2, with D possibly TRBD2 on 7 matching bases. The CDR3 contains 18 residues. The V gene's germline CDR1 is MRHNA and CDR2 SNTAGT. The ends were cut back, 0 bases at V and 2 bases at J, with 16 bases in the middle. The DNA of the CDR3 is TGTGCCAGCAGTGACTCGATAAACGGGGGGCATAACACCGGGGAGCTGTTTTTT. Its protein is CASSDSINGGHNTGELFF.

There are many counts of this clonotype. The chain carries TRBV27 and TRBJ2-5, with D unclear. V lost 6 bases, J lost 2 bases, and 7 bases lay in between. There are 12 residues in the CDR3. Germline CDR1 MNHEY, CDR2 SMNVEV (reference sequence). The CDR3 DNA follows: TGTGCCAGCAGACCCGAGCAAGAGACCCAGTACTTC. It translates to CASRPEQETQYF.

The genes are TRBV18 and TRBJ2-3; TRBD1 matches 8 bases. CDR1 and CDR2 (germline): KGHSH, LQKENI. CDR3 length: 14 amino acids. Trimming took 4 bases from V and 2 from J; bases not matched to a gene: 2. The CDR3 DNA follows: TGTGCCAGCTCACAGACAGGGGCCACAGATACGCAGTATTTT. This codes for CASSQTGATDTQYF.

As for this clonotype: A junction boundary mismatches the germline segment, possibly from a read error. The chain combines TRBV20-1 with TRBJ2-6; D possibly corresponds to TRBD1 (5 bases). In germline, CDR1 is DFQATT, CDR2 SNEGSKA (reference sequence). The CDR3 extends over 15 amino acids. CDR3 region: CSAREYSSGANVLAF. CDR3 in DNA: TGCAGTGCTAGAGAGTACAGCTCTGGGGCCAACGTCCTGGCTTTC.

V is TRBV29-1 and J is TRBJ2-6, with D possibly being TRBD1 or TRBD2 (5 bases each). Per the germline V gene, CDR1 is SQVTM and CDR2 is ANQGSEA. CDR3 length: 14 amino acids. Trimming removed 6 bases at V and 0 bases at J, with 9 bases between. In DNA form, the CDR3 reads TGCAGCGTCTCGGGGCACTCTGGGGCCAACGTCCTGACTTTC. Protein sequence: CSVSGHSGANVLTF. The whole variable domain, remainder taken from reference TRBV29-1 and TRBJ2-6, is SAVISQKPSRDICQRGTSLTIQCQVDSQVTMMFWYRQQPGQSLTLIATANQGSEATYESGFVIDKFPISRPNLTFSTLTVSNMSPEDSSIYLCSVSGHSGANVLTFGAGSRLTVL.

In this sample, this clonotype turned up a few times. V is TRBV6-6 and J is TRBJ1-2, with TRBD1 matching 7 bases. CDR3 size: 15 residues. After removal of 5 bases from V and 7 bases from J, the junction contained 13 bases not matched to a gene. CDR1 and CDR2 (germline): MNHNY, SVGAGI (reference sequence). The CDR3 protein is CASSAPLTGEGGYTF. DNA for the CDR3: TGTGCCAGCAGTGCCCCCCTCACAGGGGAGGGTGGCTACACCTTC.

This clonotype has more than one count but fewer than ten. Because the CDR3 is missing its conserved closing phenylalanine or tryptophan, this is likely a read error. The chain links TRBV29-1 to TRBJ2-7; 8 nucleotides line up with TRBD2. The J call is uncertain, as TRBJ2-4 better fits the DNA end. The CDR3 has 11 residues. CDR1 and CDR2 from the germline V gene are SQVTM and ANQGSEA. CDR3 sequence (DNA): TGCAGCTTCACGGGGGGGGTCATTCAGTACTGC. It is translated as CSFTGGVIQYC.

This clonotype was seen a handful of times. CDR3 sequence (DNA): TGCGCCAGCAGCTCAGGAACAGGGGCGAGGGACAATGAGCAGTTCTTC. It is translated as CASSSGTGARDNEQFF. This chain links TRBV5-1 with TRBJ2-1, with 7 bases identical to TRBD1. The germline V gene has CDR1 SGHRS and CDR2 YFSETQ. The CDR3 is 16 residues long. J lost 5 bases, V lost 3 bases, and 11 bases had no gene match.

This clonotype was counted a few times. This chain joins TRBV5-1 and TRBJ2-3, with TRBD1 matching 8 bases. The CDR3 contains 15 residues. In germline, CDR1 is SGHRS, CDR2 YFSETQ. J gave up 6 bases and V 4 bases, and 10 bases lay outside the gene matches. This CDR3 reads CASSAPGQAGDTQYF. The CDR3 nucleotides read TGCGCCAGCAGCGCACCGGGACAGGCAGGTGATACGCAGTATTTT. The variable domain in full, with the rest retrieved from reference TRBV5-1 and TRBJ2-3, is KAGVTQTPRYLIKTRGQQVTLSCSPISGHRSVSWYQQTPGQGLQFLFEYFSETQRNKGNFPGRFSGRQFSNSRSEMNVSTLELGDSALYLCASSAPGQAGDTQYFGPGTRLTVL.

With regard to this clonotype: Since no conserved phenylalanine or tryptophan closes the CDR3, a read error is the likely cause. This chain links TRBV7-2 with TRBJ1-1; D gene unclear. Germline CDR1 SGHTA, CDR2 FQGNSA. The CDR3 runs to 13 residues. The ends were cut back, 4 bases at V and 4 bases at J, with 10 bases in the middle. The CDR3 DNA reads TGTGCCAGCAGCTCCTTGTTGGGCACTGAAGCTTTCATT. As protein: CASSSLLGTEAFI.

The chain joins TRBV12-3 or TRBV12-4 to TRBJ2-2, with 10 bases aligning to TRBD1. The CDR3 extends over 16 amino acids. V was pared by 4 bases and J by 5 bases, with 7 bases of the junction left unmatched. Written as DNA, the CDR3 is TGTGCCAGCAGTTCCACCGGGACAGGGGCTACCGGGGAGCTGTTTTTT. Protein product: CASSSTGTGATGELFF.

The V call is TRBV20-1, the J call TRBJ2-5; D perhaps matches TRBD1 (6 bases). Trimming removed 2 bases from V and 11 bases from J, with 18 bases in between. Germline assignment: CDR1 DFQATT and CDR2 SNEGSKA (reference sequence). CDR3 length: 13 residues. This CDR3 reads CSARLRQSQGQYF. For the CDR3, the DNA is TGCAGTGCTAGACTTCGACAGAGCCAGGGGCAGTACTTC.

This clonotype came up a few times. This chain uses TRBV5-1 with TRBJ2-7; D perhaps matches TRBD2 (7 bases). Trimming left V 0 bases short and J 6 bases short, with 13 bases between. Germline assignment: CDR1 SGHRS and CDR2 YFSETQ. CDR3 length: 14 amino acids. CDR3 coding DNA: TGCGCCAGCAGCTTGGGGGGGGGGCTCGGCGAGCAGTACTTC. This codes for CASSLGGGLGEQYF.

This clonotype was seen a few times. This chain joins TRBV12-3 or TRBV12-4 and TRBJ2-5, with 7 bases that match TRBD1. The CDR3 contains 14 residues. With 3 bases clipped from V and 2 bases from J, the junction kept 3 bases outside the gene matches. CDR3 DNA: TGTGCCAGCAGTTTTGGACAGGAACAAGAGACCCAGTACTTC. It specifies CASSFGQEQETQYF.

This chain connects TRBV20-1 to TRBJ2-5, with TRBD1 as a possible D gene (5 bases). Judging by the DNA end, TRBJ2-7 fits better; the J call may be wrong. This CDR3 has 12 amino acids. CDR1 DFQATT and CDR2 SNEGSKA come from the germline V gene (reference sequence). The CDR3 protein is CSARGRVYEQYF. CDR3 nucleotides: TGCAGTGCTAGAGGCAGGGTATACGAGCAGTACTTC.

This clonotype was seen a handful of times. V usage is TRBV9 and J usage is TRBJ1-6, with D perhaps matching TRBD1 (6 bases). Germline-derived CDR1 and CDR2 are SGDLS and YYNGEE. This CDR3 region has 15 residues. The germline V and J ends were trimmed by 3 bases and 4 bases, with 11 bases remaining between them. The CDR3 region is CASSAGDAYNSPLHF. The CDR3 nucleotides are TGTGCCAGCAGCGCAGGGGACGCTTATAATTCACCCCTCCACTTT.

This chain connects TRBV5-1 to TRBJ2-5, with TRBD2 identical over 7 bases. J was trimmed by 2 bases and V by 4 bases; bases with no gene match: 8. The CDR3 runs 15 residues. Germline V gives CDR1 SGHRS, CDR2 YFSETQ. CDR3: CASSPPAGVQETQYF. The CDR3 DNA is TGCGCCAGCAGCCCACCCGCGGGAGTACAAGAGACCCAGTACTTC. Complete variable domain (other parts from reference TRBV5-1 and TRBJ2-5): KAGVTQTPRYLIKTRGQQVTLSCSPISGHRSVSWYQQTPGQGLQFLFEYFSETQRNKGNFPGRFSGRQFSNSRSEMNVSTLELGDSALYLCASSPPAGVQETQYFGPGTRLLVL.

The chain employs TRBV3-1 and TRBJ2-3, with D tentatively TRBD2 (6 bases). The germline CDR1 and CDR2 sequences are LGHDT and YNNKEL (reference sequence). V lost 1 base and J lost 4, with 9 bases in between. The CDR3 sequence is 14 residues long. The CDR3 nucleotides are TGTGCCAGCAGCCAAGGGGAGGACTCAGATACGCAGTATTTT. It yields the protein CASSQGEDSDTQYF.

This sequence joins TRBV10-3 and TRBJ1-2, with D possibly matching TRBD1 (6 bases). The ends were cut back, 8 bases at V and 7 bases at J, with 17 bases in the middle. Germline values: CDR1 ENHRY, CDR2 SYGVKD. The CDR3 totals 13 residues. This CDR3 is CAISSRRGGGYTF. CDR3 nucleotide sequence: TGTGCCATCTCATCTCGAAGGGGGGGTGGCTACACCTTC.

This clonotype was seen only a few times. The chain links TRBV12-3 or TRBV12-4 to TRBJ1-1; tentative D call: TRBD1 (5 bases). The germline V and J ends were trimmed by 7 bases and 5 bases, with 8 bases remaining between them. This CDR3 region has 11 residues. The CDR3 nucleotides are TGTGCCAGCAAGAGGGGAACTGAAGCTTTCTTT. Translation gives CASKRGTEAFF.

This clonotype was found a few times. V and J are TRBV5-1 and TRBJ2-7; 7 bases align to TRBD1. The junction had 3 bases not matched to a gene; V was cut back by 5 bases and J by 1 base. The length of the CDR3 is 13 residues. Germline CDR1 and CDR2: SGHRS and YFSETQ. CDR3 nucleotide sequence: TGCGCCAGCAGATGGGACAGATCCTACGAGCAGTACTTC. It encodes CASRWDRSYEQYF.

In regard to this clonotype: An end of the junction does not agree with germline; a read error may underlie this. The chain recombines TRBV5-1 with TRBJ2-1; 9 nucleotides match TRBD2. Germline assignment: CDR1 SGHRS and CDR2 YFSETQ. This CDR3 is 17 amino acids long. DNA for the CDR3: TGCACCAGCAGCTTGGTTAGCGGGGGCCCTGCCTACAATGAGCAGTTCTTC. Protein sequence: CTSSLVSGGPAYNEQFF.

This clonotype was observed a few times. V and J are TRBV11-2 and TRBJ2-2, with D possibly matching TRBD2 (6 bases). The V gene's germline CDR1 is SGHAT and CDR2 FQNNGV. This CDR3 spans 14 amino acids. Trimming left V 3 bases short and J 1 base short, with 6 bases between. The chain's CDR3 is CASSLEGNTGELFF. The CDR3 DNA reads as TGTGCCAGCAGCTTGGAGGGGAACACCGGGGAGCTGTTTTTT.

The V gene is TRBV24-1, the J gene TRBJ2-5; 7 bases are a match to TRBD2. This CDR3 is 18 amino acids long. Germline CDR1 is KGHDR and CDR2 is SFDVKD. With V trimmed by 0 bases and J by 0 bases, 9 bases remained unmatched. The CDR3 DNA follows: TGTGCCACCAGTGATTTGGGGGGAGGGAGCGGGTACCAAGAGACCCAGTACTTC. Translating gives CATSDLGGGSGYQETQYF.

V is TRBV3-1 and J is TRBJ2-7, with 8 bases aligning to TRBD1. V trimming: 3 bases; J trimming: 1 base; junction bases outside the gene matches: 5. Looked up from germline, CDR1 is LGHDT and CDR2 is YNNKEL (reference sequence). This CDR3 has 15 amino acids. The CDR3 loop is CASSHHRTGSYEQYF. The CDR3 coding sequence is TGTGCCAGCAGCCATCACCGGACAGGGTCCTACGAGCAGTACTTC.

The V and J genes are TRBV12-3 or TRBV12-4 and TRBJ2-3, with D possibly matching TRBD2 (5 bases). The CDR3 is 14 amino acids. V was trimmed by 3 bases and J by 6 bases, leaving 13 bases between them. The CDR3 DNA follows: TGTGCCAGCAGTTTCTTCCGGGGAACCGATACGCAGTATTTT. This encodes CASSFFRGTDTQYF.

This clonotype was counted only a few times. V usage is TRBV4-1 and J usage is TRBJ2-7; tentatively, D is TRBD1 (6 bases). CDR3 length: 20 residues. Trimming removed 0 bases from V and 0 bases from J, with 24 bases in between. Germline CDR1 and CDR2: MGHRA and YSYEKL. Written as DNA, the CDR3 is TGCGCCAGCAGCCAAGATCAGGTGGGGGCAAAGGGGCCCCTCTCCTACGAGCAGTACTTC. Translation gives CASSQDQVGAKGPLSYEQYF.

This clonotype was seen more than once but under ten times. CDR3 nucleotide sequence: TGCAGCGTCCGGGGTATAGTCAAAGAGACCCAGTACTTC. Protein sequence: CSVRGIVKETQYF. The chain combines TRBV29-1 with TRBJ2-5, with D possibly being TRBD2 (5 bases). V was shortened by 6 bases and J by 3 bases, with 14 bases between the two germline ends. This CDR3 region has 13 residues. Germline values: CDR1 SQVTM, CDR2 ANQGSEA.

In its sample, this clonotype was seen a few times. V is TRBV3-1 and J is TRBJ2-4, with 9 bases aligning to TRBD2. The J call is in doubt because the DNA end fits TRBJ2-7 better. There are 14 residues in the CDR3. Germline CDR1 LGHDT, CDR2 YNNKEL (reference sequence). CDR3: CASSRFLAGNEQYF. CDR3 bases: TGTGCCAGCAGCCGGTTTCTAGCGGGAAACGAGCAGTACTTC.